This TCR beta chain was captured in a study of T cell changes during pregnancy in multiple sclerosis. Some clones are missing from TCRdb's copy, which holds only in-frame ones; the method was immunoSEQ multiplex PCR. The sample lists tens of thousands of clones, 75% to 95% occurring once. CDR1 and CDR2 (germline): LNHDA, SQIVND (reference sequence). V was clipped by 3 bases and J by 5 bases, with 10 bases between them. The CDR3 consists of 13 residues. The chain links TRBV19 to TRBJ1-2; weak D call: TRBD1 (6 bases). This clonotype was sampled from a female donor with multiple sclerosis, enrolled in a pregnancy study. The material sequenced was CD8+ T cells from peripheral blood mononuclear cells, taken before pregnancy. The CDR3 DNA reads TGTGCCAGTAGTATTGGGACATCTTATGGCTACACCTTC. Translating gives CASSIGTSYGYTF.